The 28 T cell receptor beta chains below all came from one sample that was sequenced in a study of identifying expanded T cells in peripheral blood. Profiled with immunoSEQ multiplex PCR; TCRdb holds only in-frame clones, not every one. The table includes 95,000 to 100,000 clones, approximately 88% detected once. Specimen: blood. These receptors originate from a person aged 18 to 75 in good health.

The genes are TRBV28 and TRBJ1-5; D remains ambiguous. Trimming took 5 bases from V and 0 from J, leaving 26 bases between them. The germline gives CDR1 MDHEN, CDR2 SYDVKM. The CDR3 loop spans 20 amino acids. Written as DNA, the CDR3 is TGTGCCAGCAGTCGGCCGGGTCGGGGTATCGACTTTCATAGCAATCAGCCCCAGCATTTT. This translates into CASSRPGRGIDFHSNQPQHF.

This clone was seen a few times. The chain employs TRBV7-8 and TRBJ1-5; D unresolved. V was clipped by 1 base and J by 9 bases, with 13 bases between them. Germline CDR1 reads SGHVS; CDR2 reads FQNEAQ. The CDR3 has 14 residues. CDR3 coding DNA: TGTGCCAGCAGCTTAGGGTTCCGTAGCACGCCCCAGCATTTT. It translates to CASSLGFRSTPQHF. The variable domain in full, with the rest retrieved from reference TRBV7-8 and TRBJ1-5, is GAGVSQSPRYKVAKRGQDVALRCDPISGHVSLFWYQQALGQGPEFLTYFQNEAQLDKSGLPSDRFFAERPEGSVSTLKIQRTQQEDSAVYLCASSLGFRSTPQHFGDGTRLSIL.

The gene calls are TRBV10-3 and TRBJ1-2; D is unclear. Germline V gene sequence: CDR1 ENHRY, CDR2 SYGVKD. CDR3 length: 13 amino acids. V was clipped by 6 bases and J by 8 bases, with 16 bases between them. CDR3 in amino acids: CAISPAVGVGYTF. The CDR3 coding sequence is TGTGCCATCAGCCCCGCCGTCGGGGTCGGCTACACCTTC.

The chain carries TRBV7-9 and TRBJ2-3; the D is unclear. The V gene's germline CDR1 is SEHNR and CDR2 FQNEAQ (reference sequence). V was shortened by 3 bases and J by 1 base, with 5 bases between the two germline ends. The CDR3 sequence is 13 residues long. The CDR3 reads CASSFLGTDTQYF. The CDR3 bases are TGTGCCAGCAGCTTTTTGGGCACAGATACGCAGTATTTT.

The J gene is TRBJ1-2, the V gene TRBV30; D is undetermined. Per germline, CDR1 GTSNPN and CDR2 SVGIG (reference sequence). The CDR3 runs to 12 residues. V was cut by 2 bases and J by 9 bases, with 13 bases left in between. The CDR3 loop is CAWSPRADSYTF. The CDR3 DNA reads TGTGCCTGGAGTCCGAGGGCGGATAGCTACACCTTC.

The genes are TRBV14 and TRBJ2-3, with TRBD2 as a possible D gene (6 bases). Germline-derived CDR1 and CDR2 are SGHDN and FVKESK. The V gene lost 2 bases and the J gene lost 2 bases, with 14 bases spanning the gap. The CDR3 has 16 amino acids. The CDR3 region has the DNA TGTGCCAGCAGCCAACACGGCGGGGTCGCCACAGATACGCAGTATTTT. This translates into CASSQHGGVATDTQYF.

The J gene is TRBJ2-5, the V gene TRBV7-2, with TRBD1 matching over 7 bases. Germline V gene data show CDR1 as SGHTA and CDR2 as FQGNSA. This CDR3 spans 17 amino acids. V lost 5 bases to trimming and J lost 5 bases; unmatched junction nucleotides: 17. The CDR3 nucleotides are TGTGCCAGCAGCCCCGCCCTCCGACAGGGTTCGTGGGAGACCCAGTACTTC. It specifies CASSPALRQGSWETQYF. Variable domain in full (rest from reference TRBV7-2 and TRBJ2-5): GAGVSQSPSNKVTEKGKDVELRCDPISGHTALYWYRQSLGQGLEFLIYFQGNSAPDKSGLPSDRFSAERTGGSVSTLTIQRTQQEDSAVYLCASSPALRQGSWETQYFGPGTRLLVL.

V usage is TRBV6-1 and J usage is TRBJ1-5, with TRBD1 matching 7 bases. Germline CDR1 and CDR2: MNHNS and SASEGT. Unmatched junction bases numbered 11, after V lost 8 bases and J lost 4 bases. The CDR3 runs to 15 residues. This chain's CDR3 is CASGYGTARNQPQHF. The DNA of the CDR3 is TGTGCCAGCGGGTATGGGACAGCGCGGAATCAGCCCCAGCATTTT.

The chain carries TRBV7-2 and TRBJ2-3; D is unclear. The CDR3 loop spans 12 amino acids. Germline V lookup: CDR1 SGHTA, CDR2 FQGNSA. Trimming took off 3 bases at V and 8 bases at J, with 9 bases between the two ends. The CDR3 loop reads CASSFSDTTQYF. DNA of the CDR3: TGTGCCAGCAGCTTTTCGGATACTACGCAGTATTTT.

This chain connects TRBV11-3 to TRBJ1-1; the D is unclear. The CDR3 sequence is 13 residues long. The V end lost 5 bases, the J end lost 0 bases, and 7 bases lay between the germline ends. Germline CDR1 and CDR2: SGHNT and YENEEA. The CDR3 is CASSLAMNTEAFF. CDR3 in DNA: TGTGCCAGCAGCCTCGCGATGAACACTGAAGCTTTCTTT.

The rearrangement uses TRBV5-4 and TRBJ2-7; 9 positions agree with TRBD1. The V gene end was trimmed by 0 bases and the J gene end by 3 bases; junction bases not matched to a gene: 16. CDR1 is SGHNT and CDR2 is YYREEE in the germline V gene (reference sequence). The CDR3 runs to 19 residues. The CDR3 is CASSLAMGTGIRPNYEQYF. The DNA for the CDR3 is TGTGCCAGCAGCTTGGCAATGGGGACAGGGATTCGCCCCAACTACGAGCAGTACTTC.

Only one count was recorded for this clone. V is TRBV5-6 and J is TRBJ2-1; D gene uncertain. The CDR3 length is 13 residues. Germline CDR1 is SGHDT and CDR2 is YYEEEE. Trimming stripped 0 bases from V and 8 bases from J, with 9 bases between. The CDR3 DNA sequence: TGTGCCAGCAGCTTGGATTTCCCGCATGAGCAGTTCTTC. Protein: CASSLDFPHEQFF.

Judged by abundance, this clone is medium-sized. The V call is TRBV28, the J call TRBJ1-1; D is possibly TRBD1 (6 bases). The CDR3 has 12 amino acids. CDR1 is MDHEN, CDR2 SYDVKM, per germline. V lost 6 bases and J 11 bases, leaving 16 bases between the germline ends. The CDR3 loop is CASSPLGGEAFF. The DNA for the CDR3 is TGTGCCAGCAGCCCATTAGGGGGTGAGGCTTTCTTT.

CDR3 sequence (DNA): TGTGCCAGCAGTTTATTACCCGGGGTCTCCTACGAGCAGTACTTC. Its protein is CASSLLPGVSYEQYF. The V gene is TRBV27, the J gene TRBJ2-7; D is possibly TRBD2 (5 bases). V was trimmed by 1 base and J by 0 bases, leaving 10 bases between them. The CDR3 has 15 residues. The germline V gene has CDR1 MNHEY and CDR2 SMNVEV (reference sequence).

This chain links TRBV28 with TRBJ2-7; possibly TRBD1 or TRBD2 for D (7 bases each). The CDR3 covers 17 residues. Germline lookup yields CDR1 MDHEN and CDR2 SYDVKM. V was cut by 4 bases and J by 1 base, with 20 bases left in between. CDR3 amino acids: CASSSPHRGGGSYEQYF. In nucleotides, the CDR3 is TGTGCCAGCAGTTCCCCCCACAGGGGAGGGGGATCCTACGAGCAGTACTTC.

The chain carries TRBV25-1 and TRBJ2-1; the D call may be TRBD1 or TRBD2 (6 bases each). The V gene's germline CDR1 is MGHDK and CDR2 SYGVNS. The ends were cut back, 5 bases at V and 8 bases at J, with 16 bases in the middle. The CDR3 loop spans 14 amino acids. The CDR3 region has the DNA TGTGCCAGCAGTCCGGGTGAGGGGGAGGATGAGCAGTTCTTC. It specifies CASSPGEGEDEQFF.

This chain joins TRBV4-1 and TRBJ1-5, with 7 bases that match TRBD1. This CDR3 contains 14 residues. Per germline, CDR1 MGHRA and CDR2 YSYEKL. The V gene end was trimmed by 6 bases and the J gene end by 1 base; junction bases not matched to a gene: 3. The CDR3 region is CASSDRASNQPQHF. In nucleotides, the CDR3 is TGCGCCAGCAGTGACAGGGCCAGCAATCAGCCCCAGCATTTT.

This chain joins TRBV5-1 and TRBJ2-2; 7 nucleotides line up with TRBD1. CDR3 size: 13 residues. CDR1 is SGHRS and CDR2 is YFSETQ in the germline V gene. V dropped 0 bases and J dropped 12; count of bases not matched to a gene: 5. This CDR3 is CASSLGQQGKLFF. CDR3 in DNA: TGCGCCAGCAGCTTGGGGCAACAGGGGAAGCTGTTTTTT.

This rearrangement joins TRBV11-2 to TRBJ1-1; no reliable D call. With 5 bases removed from V and 4 bases from J, the gap between germline ends came to 20 bases. The CDR3 sequence is 16 residues long. Germline assignment: CDR1 SGHAT and CDR2 FQNNGV. The CDR3 DNA sequence: TGTGCCAGCAGCCCTAGCCGGGGTGGGCAGGTCACTGAAGCTTTCTTT. This sequence encodes CASSPSRGGQVTEAFF. Looking up the rest from reference TRBV11-2 and TRBJ1-1 gives the full variable domain: EAGVAQSPRYKIIEKRQSVAFWCNPISGHATLYWYQQILGQGPKLLIQFQNNGVVDDSQLPKDRFSAERLKGVDSTLKIQPAKLEDSAVYLCASSPSRGGQVTEAFFGQGTRLTVV.

This chain connects TRBV4-1 to TRBJ2-3, with D perhaps matching TRBD1 (6 bases). The CDR3 sequence is 15 residues long. The germline V gene encodes CDR1 MGHRA and CDR2 YSYEKL. The V and J ends lost 1 base and 5 bases respectively, with 13 bases between them. The CDR3 DNA reads as TGCGCCAGCAGCCAAGGAGCCAGGGGTAAAGATACGCAGTATTTT. This codes for CASSQGARGKDTQYF.

The chain links TRBV2 to TRBJ1-2; 9 nucleotides match TRBD1. The ends lost 6 bases at V and 5 bases at J; junction bases unmatched: 16. The CDR3 is made up of 17 amino acids. Per the germline V gene, CDR1 is SNHLY and CDR2 is FYNNEI. CDR3 bases: TGTGCCAGCAGCTATGGGACAGGGAAGGGTCGATATTATGGCTACACCTTC. The encoded protein is CASSYGTGKGRYYGYTF. Using reference TRBV2 and TRBJ1-2 for the parts outside the CDR3, the full variable domain is EPEVTQTPSHQVTQMGQEVILRCVPISNHLYFYWYRQILGQKVEFLVSFYNNEISEKSEIFDDQFSVERPDGSNFTLKIRSTKLEDSAMYFCASSYGTGKGRYYGYTFGSGTRLTVV.

This clone has only a few counts. This rearrangement joins TRBV5-4 to TRBJ2-1; D is ambiguous. The CDR3 contains 13 residues. With 5 bases removed from V and 0 bases from J, the gap between germline ends came to 6 bases. Per germline, CDR1 SGHNT and CDR2 YYREEE (reference sequence). DNA for the CDR3: TGTGCCAGCAGACTTGACTCCTACAATGAGCAGTTCTTC. Amino acids: CASRLDSYNEQFF.

The V gene is TRBV13, the J gene TRBJ2-1, with D unclear. Trimming stripped 8 bases from V and 8 bases from J, with 13 bases between. Germline values: CDR1 PRHDT, CDR2 FYEKMQ (reference sequence). The CDR3 runs 12 residues. CDR3 DNA sequence: TGTGCCAGCCAACGTGGGGTGGATGAGCAGTTCTTC. This gives the protein CASQRGVDEQFF.

The rearrangement uses TRBV27 and TRBJ1-2; possible D gene TRBD1, 6 bases. CDR3 length: 13 residues. Germline assignment: CDR1 MNHEY and CDR2 SMNVEV (reference sequence). Trimming left V 3 bases short and J 7 bases short, with 12 bases between. Here the CDR3 reads CASSLGGGGGYTF. The CDR3 bases are TGTGCCAGCAGTTTGGGAGGGGGGGGTGGCTACACCTTC.

The rearrangement joins TRBV19 to TRBJ1-5; D ambiguous. V lost 4 bases and J 5 bases, leaving 9 bases between the germline ends. CDR1 is LNHDA, CDR2 SQIVND, per germline (reference sequence). The CDR3 has 13 residues. The CDR3 nucleotides read TGTGCCAGTAGTAAGGACTCCGATCAGCCCCAGCATTTT. Protein product: CASSKDSDQPQHF.

The chain employs TRBV4-3 and TRBJ2-5; D possibly corresponds to TRBD1 (6 bases). Trimming pared 1 base from V and 1 base from J, leaving 19 bases between. Germline V gives CDR1 LGHNA, CDR2 YSLEER. This CDR3 is built from 18 residues. The CDR3 spells CASSQGFGGRAAQETQYF. The CDR3 nucleotides are TGCGCCAGCAGCCAAGGGTTTGGGGGCAGGGCCGCCCAAGAGACCCAGTACTTC.

The genes are TRBV19 and TRBJ2-3; 7 bases line up with TRBD2. Germline CDR1 reads LNHDA; CDR2 reads SQIVND (reference sequence). The junction had 5 bases not matched to a gene; V was cut back by 4 bases and J by 4 bases. This CDR3 has 14 amino acids. This CDR3 is CASSTRTSADTQYF. The DNA of the CDR3 is TGTGCCAGTAGTACCCGGACTAGTGCAGATACGCAGTATTTT.

V usage is TRBV2 and J usage is TRBJ2-7; 9 positions agree with TRBD1. The CDR3 extends over 13 amino acids. V dropped 3 bases and J dropped 5; count of bases not matched to a gene: 2. Germline V gene lookup returns CDR1 SNHLY and CDR2 FYNNEI. In DNA form, the CDR3 reads TGTGCCAGCAGTGAGGACAGGGGCCACGAGCAGTACTTC. Translated: CASSEDRGHEQYF.